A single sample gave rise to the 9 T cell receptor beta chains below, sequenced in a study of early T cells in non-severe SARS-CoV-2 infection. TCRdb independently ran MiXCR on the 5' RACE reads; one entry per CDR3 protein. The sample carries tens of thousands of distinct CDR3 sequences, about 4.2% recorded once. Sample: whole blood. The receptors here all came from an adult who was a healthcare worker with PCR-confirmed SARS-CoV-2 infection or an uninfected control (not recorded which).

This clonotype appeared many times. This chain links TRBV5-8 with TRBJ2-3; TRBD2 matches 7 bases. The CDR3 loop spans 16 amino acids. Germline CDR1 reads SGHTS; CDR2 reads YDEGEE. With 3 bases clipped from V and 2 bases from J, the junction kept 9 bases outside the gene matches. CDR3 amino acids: CASSSGLEGPTDTQYF. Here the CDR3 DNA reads TGTGCCAGCAGCTCAGGACTAGAGGGGCCCACAGATACGCAGTATTTT.

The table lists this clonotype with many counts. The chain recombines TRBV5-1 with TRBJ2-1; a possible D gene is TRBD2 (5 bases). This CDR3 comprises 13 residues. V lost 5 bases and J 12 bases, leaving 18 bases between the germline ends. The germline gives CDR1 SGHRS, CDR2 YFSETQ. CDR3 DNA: TGCGCCAGCAGGCTAAGTGACTCCGAGGGGCAGTTCTTC. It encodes CASRLSDSEGQFF.

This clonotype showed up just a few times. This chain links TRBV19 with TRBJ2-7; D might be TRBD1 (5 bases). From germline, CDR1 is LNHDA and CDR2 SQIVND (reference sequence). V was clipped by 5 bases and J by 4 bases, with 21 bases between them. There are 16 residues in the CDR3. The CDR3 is CASSRRSGAAKYEQYF. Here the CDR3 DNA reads TGTGCCAGTAGTCGACGATCTGGGGCAGCCAAGTACGAGCAGTACTTC. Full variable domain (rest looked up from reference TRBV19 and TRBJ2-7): DGGITQSPKYLFRKEGQNVTLSCEQNLNHDAMYWYRQDPGQGLRLIYYSQIVNDFQKGDIAEGYSVSREKKESFPLTVTSAQKNPTAFYLCASSRRSGAAKYEQYFGPGTRLTVT.

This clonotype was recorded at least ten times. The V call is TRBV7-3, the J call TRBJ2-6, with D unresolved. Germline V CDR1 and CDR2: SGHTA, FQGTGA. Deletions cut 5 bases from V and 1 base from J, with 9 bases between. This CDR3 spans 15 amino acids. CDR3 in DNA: TGTGCCAGCAGCCCTGGGAAATCTGGGGCCAACGTCCTGACTTTC. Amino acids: CASSPGKSGANVLTF.

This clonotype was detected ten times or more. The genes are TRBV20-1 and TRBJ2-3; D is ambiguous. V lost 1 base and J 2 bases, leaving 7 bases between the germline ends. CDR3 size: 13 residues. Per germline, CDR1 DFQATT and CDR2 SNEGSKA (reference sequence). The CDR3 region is CSARARYTDTQYF. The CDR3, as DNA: TGCAGTGCTAGAGCTCGATACACAGATACGCAGTATTTT.

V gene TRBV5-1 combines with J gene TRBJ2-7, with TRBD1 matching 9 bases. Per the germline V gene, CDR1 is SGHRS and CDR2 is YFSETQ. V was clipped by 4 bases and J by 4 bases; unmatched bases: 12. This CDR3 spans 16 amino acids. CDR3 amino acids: CASSPNTGQGNYEQYF. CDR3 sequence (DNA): TGCGCCAGCAGCCCGAACACGGGACAGGGAAATTACGAGCAGTACTTC. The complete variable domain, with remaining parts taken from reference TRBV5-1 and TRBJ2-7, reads KAGVTQTPRYLIKTRGQQVTLSCSPISGHRSVSWYQQTPGQGLQFLFEYFSETQRNKGNFPGRFSGRQFSNSRSEMNVSTLELGDSALYLCASSPNTGQGNYEQYFGPGTRLTVT.

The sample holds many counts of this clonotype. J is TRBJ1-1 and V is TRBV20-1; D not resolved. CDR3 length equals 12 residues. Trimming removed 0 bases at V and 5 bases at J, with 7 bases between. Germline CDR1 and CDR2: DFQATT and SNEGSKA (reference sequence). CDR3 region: CSARELGTEAFF. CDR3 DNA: TGCAGTGCTAGAGAACTGGGGACTGAAGCTTTCTTT.

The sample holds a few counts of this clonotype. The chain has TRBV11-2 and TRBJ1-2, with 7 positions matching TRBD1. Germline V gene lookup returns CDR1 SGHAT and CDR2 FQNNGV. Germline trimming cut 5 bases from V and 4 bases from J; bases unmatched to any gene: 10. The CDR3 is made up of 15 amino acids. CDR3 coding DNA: TGTGCCAGCAGCCGACCCGGACAGGTATTCTATGGCTACACCTTC. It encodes CASSRPGQVFYGYTF.

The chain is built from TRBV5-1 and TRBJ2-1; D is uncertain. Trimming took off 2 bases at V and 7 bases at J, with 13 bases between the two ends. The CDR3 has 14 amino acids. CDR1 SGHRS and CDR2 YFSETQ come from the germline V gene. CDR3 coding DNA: TGCGCCAGCAGCTTCTTGACCCTTGCAAATGAGCAGTTCTTC. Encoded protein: CASSFLTLANEQFF.